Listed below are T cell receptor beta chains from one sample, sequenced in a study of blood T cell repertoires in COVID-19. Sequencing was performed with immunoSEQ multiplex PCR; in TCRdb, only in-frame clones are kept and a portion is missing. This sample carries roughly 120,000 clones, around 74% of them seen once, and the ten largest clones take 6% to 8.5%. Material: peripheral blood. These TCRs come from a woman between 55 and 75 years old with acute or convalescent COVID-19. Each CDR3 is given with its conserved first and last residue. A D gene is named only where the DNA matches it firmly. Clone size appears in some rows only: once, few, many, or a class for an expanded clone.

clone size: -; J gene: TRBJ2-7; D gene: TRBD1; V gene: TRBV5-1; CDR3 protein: CASSTGGGQGIYEQYF; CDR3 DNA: TGCGCCAGCAGCACTGGTGGGGGACAGGGGATCTACGAGCAGTACTTC
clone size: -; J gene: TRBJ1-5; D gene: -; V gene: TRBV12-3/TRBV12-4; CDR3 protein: CASSLGGPQPQHF; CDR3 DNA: TGTGCCAGCAGTTTGGGGGGGCCCCAGCCCCAGCATTTT
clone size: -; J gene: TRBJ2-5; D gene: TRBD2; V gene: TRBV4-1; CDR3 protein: CASSQAMVRTSGAVYQETQYF; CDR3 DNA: TGCGCCAGCAGCCAAGCGATGGTGAGGACTAGCGGGGCCGTGTACCAAGAGACCCAGTACTTC
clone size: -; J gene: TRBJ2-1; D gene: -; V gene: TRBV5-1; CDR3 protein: CASKPQAVKSSYNEQFF; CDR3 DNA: TGCGCCAGCAAACCCCAAGCGGTTAAGAGCTCCTACAATGAGCAGTTCTTC
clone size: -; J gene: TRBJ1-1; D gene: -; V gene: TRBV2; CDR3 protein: CASSVMARNTEAFF; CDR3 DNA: TGTGCCAGCAGTGTCATGGCACGGAACACTGAAGCTTTCTTT
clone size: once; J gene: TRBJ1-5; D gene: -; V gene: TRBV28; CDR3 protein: CASSSPVSQPQHF; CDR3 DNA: TGTGCCAGCAGCTCCCCCGTGTCGCAGCCCCAGCATTTT
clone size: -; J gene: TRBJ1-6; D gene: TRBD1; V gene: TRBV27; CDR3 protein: CASNLGQGAGRNSPLHF; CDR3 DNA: TGTGCCAGCAACTTGGGACAGGGGGCCGGTCGGAATTCACCCCTCCACTTT
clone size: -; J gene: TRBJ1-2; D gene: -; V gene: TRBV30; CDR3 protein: CAWSVGHLPGIGYTF; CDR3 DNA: TGTGCCTGGAGTGTAGGTCATCTGCCGGGAATAGGCTACACCTTC
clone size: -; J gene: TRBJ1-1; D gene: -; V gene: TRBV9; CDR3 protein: CASSVVQGTAFF; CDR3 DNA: TGTGCCAGCAGCGTAGTACAGGGCACGGCTTTCTTT
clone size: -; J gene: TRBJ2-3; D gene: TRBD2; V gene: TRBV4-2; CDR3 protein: CASSQVGKGGLDNTDTQYF; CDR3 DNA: TGTGCCAGCAGCCAAGTGGGGAAGGGGGGACTAGACAACACAGATACGCAGTATTTT
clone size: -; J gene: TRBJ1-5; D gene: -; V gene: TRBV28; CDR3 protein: CASSIPGLLNQPQHF; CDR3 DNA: TGTGCCAGCAGTATACCGGGACTTCTGAATCAGCCCCAGCATTTT
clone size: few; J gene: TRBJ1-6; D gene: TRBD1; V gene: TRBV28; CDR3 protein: CASSLGGTDNSPLHF; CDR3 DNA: TGTGCCAGCAGTCTAGGGGGGACAGATAATTCACCCCTCCACTTT
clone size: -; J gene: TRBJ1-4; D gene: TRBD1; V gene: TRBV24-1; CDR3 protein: CATSTGAGEKLFF; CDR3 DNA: TGTGCCACCAGTACAGGGGCGGGGGAAAAACTGTTTTTT
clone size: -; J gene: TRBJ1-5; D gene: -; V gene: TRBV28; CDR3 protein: CASKGQFNQPQHF; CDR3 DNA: TGTGCCAGCAAAGGACAGTTCAATCAGCCCCAGCATTTT
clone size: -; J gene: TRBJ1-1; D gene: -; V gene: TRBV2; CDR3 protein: CASNGGGSLNTEAFF; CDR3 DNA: TGTGCCAGCAACGGGGGGGGATCATTGAACACTGAAGCTTTCTTT
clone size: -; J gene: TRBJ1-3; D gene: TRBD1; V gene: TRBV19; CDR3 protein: CASSSQGANSGNTIYF; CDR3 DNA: TGTGCCAGTAGTTCACAGGGGGCCAACTCTGGAAACACCATATATTTT
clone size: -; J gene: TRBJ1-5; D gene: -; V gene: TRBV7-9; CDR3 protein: CASSSRTTGNRPEPQHF; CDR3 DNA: TGTGCCAGCAGCTCCCGTACTACAGGGAACAGGCCGGAGCCCCAGCATTTT
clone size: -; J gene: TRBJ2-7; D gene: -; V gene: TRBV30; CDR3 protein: CAWSYGGASYEQYF; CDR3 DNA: TGTGCCTGGAGCTATGGGGGGGCCTCCTACGAGCAGTACTTC
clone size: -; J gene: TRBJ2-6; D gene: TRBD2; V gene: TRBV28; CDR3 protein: CASSLFSGESGANVLTF; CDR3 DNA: TGTGCCAGCAGTTTATTTAGCGGGGAATCTGGGGCCAACGTCCTGACTTTC
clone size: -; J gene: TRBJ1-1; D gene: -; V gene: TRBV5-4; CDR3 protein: CASSPPGDTEAFF; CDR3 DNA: TGTGCCAGCAGCCCCCCAGGGGACACTGAAGCTTTCTTT
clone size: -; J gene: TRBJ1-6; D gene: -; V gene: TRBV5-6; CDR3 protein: CASSSKSSPLHF; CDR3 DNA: TGTGCCAGCAGCTCTAAAAGTTCACCCCTCCACTTT
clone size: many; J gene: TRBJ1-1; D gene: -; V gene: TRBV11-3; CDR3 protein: CASSPTRASTEAFF; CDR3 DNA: TGTGCCAGCAGCCCGACGCGGGCGAGCACTGAAGCTTTCTTT
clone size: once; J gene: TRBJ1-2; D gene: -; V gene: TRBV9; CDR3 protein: CASSVGQATNYGYTF; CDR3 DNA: TGTGCCAGCAGCGTAGGGCAGGCCACTAACTATGGCTACACCTTC
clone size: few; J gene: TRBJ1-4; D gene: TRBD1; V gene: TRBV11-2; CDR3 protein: CASSLARGQGTNEKLFF; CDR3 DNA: TGTGCCAGCAGCTTAGCTCGCGGACAGGGGACTAATGAAAAACTGTTTTTT
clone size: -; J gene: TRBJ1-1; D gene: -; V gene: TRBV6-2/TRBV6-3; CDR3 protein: CASSYSIGGPGAFF; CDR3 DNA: TGTGCCAGCAGTTACTCGATTGGGGGCCCGGGGGCTTTCTTT
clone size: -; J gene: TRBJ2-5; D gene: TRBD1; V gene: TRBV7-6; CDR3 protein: CASSLTGTGDQETQYF; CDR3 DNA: TGTGCCAGCAGCCTAACGGGGACAGGGGATCAAGAGACCCAGTACTTC
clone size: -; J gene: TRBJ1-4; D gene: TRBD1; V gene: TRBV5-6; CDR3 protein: CASSLRRQGGEKLFF; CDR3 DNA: TGTGCCAGCAGCTTAAGACGTCAGGGGGGCGAAAAACTGTTTTTT
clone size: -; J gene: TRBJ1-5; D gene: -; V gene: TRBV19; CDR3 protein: CASMTLNRGVGNQPQHF; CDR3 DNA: TGTGCCAGTATGACCTTAAACCGGGGGGTGGGCAATCAGCCCCAGCATTTT
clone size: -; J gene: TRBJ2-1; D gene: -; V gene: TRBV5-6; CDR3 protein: CASSAAPFGVQGEQFF; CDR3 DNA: TGTGCCAGCAGCGCCGCACCTTTTGGAGTCCAAGGTGAGCAGTTCTTC
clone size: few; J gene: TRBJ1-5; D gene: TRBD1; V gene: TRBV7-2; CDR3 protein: CASSPGGMGNQPQHF; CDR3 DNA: TGTGCCAGCAGCCCAGGGGGCATGGGCAATCAGCCCCAGCATTTT
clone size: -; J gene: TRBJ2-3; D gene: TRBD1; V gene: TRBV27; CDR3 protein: CASRAGTGGSDTQYF; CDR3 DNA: TGTGCCAGCAGGGCCGGGACAGGGGGCTCGGATACGCAGTATTTT
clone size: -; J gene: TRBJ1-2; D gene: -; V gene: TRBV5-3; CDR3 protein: CARSFSGSDGYTF; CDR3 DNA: TGTGCCAGAAGCTTTTCCGGGAGTGATGGCTACACCTTC
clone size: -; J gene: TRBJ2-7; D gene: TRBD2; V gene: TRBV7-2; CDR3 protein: CASSLTSGGETSSYEQYF; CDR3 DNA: TGTGCCAGCAGCTTAACTAGCGGGGGGGAAACGAGCTCCTACGAGCAGTACTTC
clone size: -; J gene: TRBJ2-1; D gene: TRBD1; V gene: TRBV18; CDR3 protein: CASSPGQGRYNEQFF; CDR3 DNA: TGTGCCAGCTCACCCGGACAGGGGCGATACAATGAGCAGTTCTTC
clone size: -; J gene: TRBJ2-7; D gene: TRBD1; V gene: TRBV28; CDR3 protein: CASSPHPGTVSYEQYF; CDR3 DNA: TGTGCCAGCAGTCCACATCCCGGGACAGTCTCCTACGAGCAGTACTTC
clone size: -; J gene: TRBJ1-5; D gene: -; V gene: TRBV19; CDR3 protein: CASSIGGPQHF; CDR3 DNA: TGTGCCAGTAGTATCGGTGGGCCCCAGCATTTT
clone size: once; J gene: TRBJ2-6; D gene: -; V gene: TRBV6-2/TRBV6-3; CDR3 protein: CASSYLSGLANVLTF; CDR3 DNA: TGTGCCAGCAGTTATTTGTCGGGTTTGGCCAACGTCCTGACTTTC
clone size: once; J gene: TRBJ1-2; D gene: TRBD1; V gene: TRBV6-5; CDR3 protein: CASSYRTGGYGYTF; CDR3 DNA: TGTGCCAGCAGTTACAGGACAGGGGGCTACGGCTACACCTTC
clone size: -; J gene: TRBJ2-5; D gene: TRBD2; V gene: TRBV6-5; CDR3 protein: CASRRAGGQETQYF; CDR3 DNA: TGTGCCAGCAGGAGAGCGGGGGGGCAAGAGACCCAGTACTTC
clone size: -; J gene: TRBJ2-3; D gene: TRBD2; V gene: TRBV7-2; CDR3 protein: CASSYRLAGGPDTQYF; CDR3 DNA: TGTGCCAGCAGCTACAGACTAGCGGGGGGGCCCGATACGCAGTATTTT
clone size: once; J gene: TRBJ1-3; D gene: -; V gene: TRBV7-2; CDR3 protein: CASSPLTGLSGNTIYF; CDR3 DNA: TGTGCCAGCAGCCCCCTGACAGGACTCTCTGGAAACACCATATATTTT
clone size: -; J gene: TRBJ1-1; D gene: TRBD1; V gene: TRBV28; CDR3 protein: CASSRPRQGREAFF; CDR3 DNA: TGTGCCAGCAGCAGGCCGAGACAGGGCCGGGAAGCTTTCTTT
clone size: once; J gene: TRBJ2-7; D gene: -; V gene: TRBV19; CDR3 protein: CASSIAKGLSYEQYF; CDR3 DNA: TGTGCCAGTAGTATAGCAAAGGGGTTGTCCTACGAGCAGTACTTC
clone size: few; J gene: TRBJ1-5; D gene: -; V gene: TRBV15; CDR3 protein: CATSRDQDTQHF; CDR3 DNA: TGTGCCACCAGCAGAGATCAGGACACCCAGCATTTT
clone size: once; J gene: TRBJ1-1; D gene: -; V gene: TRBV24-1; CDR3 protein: CATSDSANEAFF; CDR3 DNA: TGTGCCACCAGTGATTCCGCTAATGAAGCTTTCTTT
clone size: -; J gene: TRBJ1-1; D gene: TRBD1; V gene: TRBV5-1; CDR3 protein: CASSLDRGMNTEAFF; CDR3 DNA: TGCGCCAGCAGCTTGGACAGGGGGATGAACACTGAAGCTTTCTTT
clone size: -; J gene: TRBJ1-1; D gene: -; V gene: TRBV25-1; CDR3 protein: CATSPPGNTEAFF; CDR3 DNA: TGTGCCACCTCGCCGCCAGGGAACACTGAAGCTTTCTTT
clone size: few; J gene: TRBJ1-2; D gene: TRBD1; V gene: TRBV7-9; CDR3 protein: CASSLEVGQAFGYTF; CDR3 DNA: TGTGCCAGCAGCTTAGAGGTGGGACAGGCTTTTGGCTACACCTTC
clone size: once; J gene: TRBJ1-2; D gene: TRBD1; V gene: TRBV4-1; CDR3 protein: CASSQDGSRGAYGYTF; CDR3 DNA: TGCGCCAGCAGCCAAGATGGATCCAGGGGGGCCTATGGCTACACCTTC
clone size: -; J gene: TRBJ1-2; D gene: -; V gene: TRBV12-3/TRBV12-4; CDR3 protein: CATTQQGYGYTF; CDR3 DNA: TGTGCCACCACGCAACAGGGTTATGGCTACACCTTC
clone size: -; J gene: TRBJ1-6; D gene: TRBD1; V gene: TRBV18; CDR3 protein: CASSPPDGTGRSPLHF; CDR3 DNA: TGTGCCAGCTCACCACCGGACGGGACAGGGCGTTCACCCCTCCACTTT
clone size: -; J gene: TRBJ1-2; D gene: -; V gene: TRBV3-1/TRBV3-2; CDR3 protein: CASSQSTTAYGYTF; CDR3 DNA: TGTGCCAGCAGCCAATCCACAACCGCCTATGGCTACACCTTC
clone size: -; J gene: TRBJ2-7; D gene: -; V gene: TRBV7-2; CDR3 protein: CASSFGRASYEQYF; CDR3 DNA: TGTGCCAGCAGCTTCGGCAGGGCCTCCTACGAGCAGTACTTC
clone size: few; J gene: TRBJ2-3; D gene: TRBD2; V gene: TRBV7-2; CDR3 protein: CASSQPGLARTDTQYF; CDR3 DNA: TGTGCCAGCAGTCAACCTGGACTAGCTCGCACAGATACGCAGTATTTT
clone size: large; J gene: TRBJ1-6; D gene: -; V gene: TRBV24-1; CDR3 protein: CATSDGGSPLHF; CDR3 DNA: TGTGCCACCAGTGATGGAGGGTCACCCCTCCACTTT
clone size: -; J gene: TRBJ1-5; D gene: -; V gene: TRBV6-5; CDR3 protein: CASSHRDNNQPQHF; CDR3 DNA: TGTGCCAGCAGTCACCGGGACAACAATCAGCCCCAGCATTTT
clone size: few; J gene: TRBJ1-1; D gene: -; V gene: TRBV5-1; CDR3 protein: CASSAGTNLRTEAFF; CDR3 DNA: TGCGCCAGCAGCGCCGGGACAAACCTTAGGACTGAAGCTTTCTTT